This T cell receptor beta chain emerged from a study of T cells in Graves' hyperthyroidism and ophthalmopathy. The CDR3 loop spans 14 amino acids. The trim removed 3 bases at V and 11 bases at J, leaving 8 bases unmatched. Ophthalmopathy in the patients scored at least 3 on Clinical Activity Score and at least 4 on NOSPECS grade, lasting under 3 months. Researchers barred patients who had uncontrolled infection, other autoimmune disease, pregnancy or lactation. The source of the PBMCs was over 8.5 ml of fresh peripheral blood. Notes on the study in general: Using 13 V-J features, a model discriminated ophthalmopathy from stable hyperthyroidism.

With regard to this clonotype: Its antigen is undetermined.

RNA transcripts provided the source from which TCR beta CDR3 regions were amplified. A set of HTBI primers served as the primers for a first-round RT-PCR of the TCR CDR3. One entry per CDR3 protein results from TCRdb running MiXCR on the multiplex PCR reads. The sample lists around 50,000 distinct CDR3 sequences, roughly 50% occurring once. The sample taken for sequencing was blood. This clonotype was obtained from a woman in her forties or fifties with Graves' ophthalmopathy. The chain couples TRBV12-3 or TRBV12-4 to TRBJ2-3; 10 nucleotides match TRBD2. CDR3 in DNA: TGTGCCAGCAGTTTTAGCGGGGGGAGAGATGAGCAGTATTTT. Translated, it gives CASSFSGGRDEQYF.